Here is one T cell receptor (beta chain) with its context. The data were obtained in a study of OX40 agonist ivuxolimab in advanced cancers. Background on the study: The group had a mean age of 60 years, ranged from about 23 to 85, and was 75% to 85% male.

V was clipped by 4 bases and J by 0 bases; unmatched bases: 11. CDR1 is SGHKS and CDR2 is YYEKEE in the germline V gene (reference sequence). The CDR3 totals 19 residues. Sequencing used immunoSEQ multiplex PCR; TCRdb keeps in-frame clones, though not all of them. Here the sample spans approximately 64,000 clones, about nine tenths being singletons. The sequence came from an adult with an advanced solid tumor such as melanoma, head and neck, liver or kidney cancer. The chain joins TRBV5-5 to TRBJ2-1; TRBD2 matches at 12 bases. Sequenced material: CD4+ or CD8+ T cells sorted from blood, taken in a trial of the OX40 agonist ivuxolimab. This chain's CDR3 is CASSRRLAGGTSSYNEQFF. The CDR3 DNA reads TGTGCCAGCAGCCGGCGTCTAGCGGGGGGGACGAGCTCCTACAATGAGCAGTTCTTC.